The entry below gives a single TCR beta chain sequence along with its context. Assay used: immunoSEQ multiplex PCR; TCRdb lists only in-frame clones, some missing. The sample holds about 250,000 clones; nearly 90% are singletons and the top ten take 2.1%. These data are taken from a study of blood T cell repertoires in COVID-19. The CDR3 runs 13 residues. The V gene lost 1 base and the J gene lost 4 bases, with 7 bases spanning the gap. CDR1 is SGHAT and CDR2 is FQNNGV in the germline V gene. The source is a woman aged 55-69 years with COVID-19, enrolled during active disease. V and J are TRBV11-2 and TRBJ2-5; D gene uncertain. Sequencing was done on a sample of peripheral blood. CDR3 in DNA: TGTGCCAGCAGCTTAGGGCATCGAGAGACCCAGTACTTC. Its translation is CASSLGHRETQYF.